This TCR beta chain was recorded in a study of cytomegalovirus exposure and HLA in healthy donors. Overall study results and limits: High specificity and sensitivity for cytomegalovirus status were reported for the classifier. A few CMV-associated chains were confirmed in vitro to be specific for CMV antigens. Investigators reported 150 to 200 TCR beta chains as tied to cytomegalovirus. Clusters of TCRs from the first cohort tended to co-occur in the 120 validation repertoires (as a later analysis found).

Sequenced by immunoSEQ multiplex PCR; TCRdb stores in-frame clones only, minus some. The sample consists of roughly 190,000 clones, about 89% of them appearing once. As regards this clone: The antigen remains unidentified. Other DNA sequences in this specimen translate into the identical CDR3.

The V gene lost 2 bases and the J gene lost 10 bases, with 9 bases spanning the gap. The germline gives CDR1 SEHNR, CDR2 FQNEAQ (reference sequence). The CDR3 covers 12 residues. The chain employs TRBV7-9 and TRBJ2-1; a weak D match, TRBD2 (6 bases). What was sequenced was PBMCs. This TCR came from a man in his thirties or forties in good health and CMV-seropositive. The CDR3 loop reads CASSLSGGEQFF. The CDR3 DNA reads TGTGCCAGCAGCTTAAGTGGAGGGGAGCAGTTCTTC. The entire variable domain, with the rest obtained from reference TRBV7-9 and TRBJ2-1, is as follows: DTGVSQNPRHKITKRGQNVTFRCDPISEHNRLYWYRQTLGQGPEFLTYFQNEAQLEKSRLLSDRFSAERPKGSFSTLEIQRTEQGDSAMYLCASSLSGGEQFFGPGTRLTVL.